Below, 28 T cell receptor beta chains from the same sample are listed, as sequenced in a study of T cells after yellow fever vaccination. TCRdb processed the 5' RACE reads anew with MiXCR; each CDR3 protein has one entry. The table has 150,000 to 200,000 distinct CDR3 sequences, about 6% seen once. The sample in question was CD4+ T cells sorted from PBMCs, obtained on the day of the first yellow fever vaccination. Every receptor here comes from a man between 18 and 29 years old who received the YFV17D yellow fever vaccine.

The CDR3 loop is CASSLALGHTNEQFF. CDR3 coding DNA: TGTGCCAGCAGCTTAGCACTGGGACACACGAATGAGCAGTTCTTC. The chain joins TRBV7-8 to TRBJ2-1; the D gene is possibly TRBD1 (6 bases). CDR3 size: 15 residues. Per the germline V gene, CDR1 is SGHVS and CDR2 is FQNEAQ. V shed 0 bases and J shed 7 bases, with 13 bases lying between them.

This clonotype was detected ten times or more. V is TRBV28 and J is TRBJ2-7, with a possible D match to TRBD2 (6 bases). V was cut by 3 bases and J by 7 bases, with 19 bases left in between. This CDR3 is built from 15 residues. Looked up from germline, CDR1 is MDHEN and CDR2 is SYDVKM. The CDR3 reads CASSLVKGGAREQYV. The CDR3 region has the DNA TGTGCCAGCAGTTTGGTAAAAGGAGGGGCGCGGGAGCAGTACGTC.

This clonotype was seen ten or more times. The rearrangement links TRBV7-9 to TRBJ2-1; 7 bases are shared with TRBD2. The CDR3 has 14 amino acids. Germline CDR1 SEHNR, CDR2 FQNEAQ (reference sequence). J gave up 10 bases and V 0 bases, and 6 bases lay outside the gene matches. CDR3 coding DNA: TGTGCCAGCAGCTTAGCCGTGACTAGCTCCGAGCAGTTCTTC. Translating it yields CASSLAVTSSEQFF.

This clonotype was recorded many times. V usage is TRBV7-9 and J usage is TRBJ2-6; 9 positions agree with TRBD2. Germline CDR1 SEHNR, CDR2 FQNEAQ (reference sequence). With V trimmed by 5 bases and J by 0 bases, 14 bases remained unmatched. There are 20 residues in the CDR3. The CDR3: CASSPRLAGTPISGANVLTF. The DNA for the CDR3 is TGTGCCAGCAGCCCCCGGCTAGCGGGGACCCCTATCTCTGGGGCCAACGTCCTGACTTTC.

This clonotype was seen repeatedly, ten times or more. This chain joins TRBV7-2 and TRBJ2-3; no definite D call. CDR3 length: 13 amino acids. V was cut by 5 bases and J by 2 bases, with 8 bases left in between. Germline-derived CDR1 and CDR2 are SGHTA and FQGNSA. The CDR3, as DNA: TGTGCCAGCAGCCTTAAACTCACAGATACGCAGTATTTT. Amino acid sequence: CASSLKLTDTQYF.

This clonotype came up many times. This chain connects TRBV20-1 to TRBJ2-5, with 8 bases that match TRBD1. CDR3 size: 13 residues. V lost 7 bases, J lost 2 bases, and 6 bases stayed unmatched. Germline CDR1 is DFQATT and CDR2 is SNEGSKA (reference sequence). CDR3 sequence: CSVTGVTQETQYF. CDR3 bases: TGCAGTGTGACAGGGGTGACACAAGAGACCCAGTACTTC.

In its sample, this clonotype was seen a few times. The V gene is TRBV5-1, the J gene TRBJ1-1; possibly TRBD1 for D (5 bases). Per the germline V gene, CDR1 is SGHRS and CDR2 is YFSETQ. There are 15 residues in the CDR3. The V and J ends lost 0 bases and 1 base respectively, with 10 bases between them. CDR3 nucleotide sequence: TGCGCCAGCAGCTTGGTTGGGGGAGAGAACACTGAAGCTTTCTTT. Its protein product is CASSLVGGENTEAFF.

The J gene is TRBJ2-1, the V gene TRBV7-3; tentative D call: TRBD1 (5 bases). V lost 1 base, J lost 11 bases, and 15 bases lay in between. CDR3 size: 14 residues. CDR1 is SGHTA and CDR2 is FQGTGA in the germline V gene. Written as DNA, the CDR3 is TGTGCCAGCAGCTTAAATCCCAGGGATAGTAAGCAGTTCTTC. This sequence encodes CASSLNPRDSKQFF. The entire variable domain, with the rest obtained from reference TRBV7-3 and TRBJ2-1, is as follows: GAGVSQTPSNKVTEKGKYVELRCDPISGHTALYWYRQSLGQGPEFLIYFQGTGAADDSGLPNDRFFAVRPEGSVSTLKIQRTERGDSAVYLCASSLNPRDSKQFFGPGTRLTVL.

This rearrangement joins TRBV6-5 to TRBJ2-1; D remains ambiguous. V was pared by 3 bases and J by 0 bases, with 15 bases between. CDR1 and CDR2 (germline): MNHEY, SVGAGI. This CDR3 contains 17 residues. CDR3 sequence reads: CASSYVGSGSSYNEQFF. As DNA, the CDR3 is TGTGCCAGCAGTTATGTGGGCAGTGGTAGCTCCTACAATGAGCAGTTCTTC.

This chain connects TRBV20-1 to TRBJ1-2; 8 bases line up with TRBD1. The germline V gene encodes CDR1 DFQATT and CDR2 SNEGSKA (reference sequence). The CDR3 length is 16 residues. The junction had 10 bases not matched to a gene; V was cut back by 1 base and J by 3 bases. CDR3 sequence (DNA): TGCAGTGCTAGAGCATCCCCTCCGGACAGGGACTATGGCTACACCTTC. It translates to CSARASPPDRDYGYTF.

This clonotype was counted many times. The chain couples TRBV5-5 to TRBJ2-1, with D possibly TRBD2 on 6 matching bases. This CDR3 spans 13 amino acids. The ends were cut back, 4 bases at V and 9 bases at J, with 14 bases in the middle. Germline-derived CDR1 and CDR2 are SGHKS and YYEKEE (reference sequence). In DNA, the CDR3 is TGTGCCAGCAGCCCCAGACTAGACGGTGAGCAGTTCTTC. Translating gives CASSPRLDGEQFF.

This clonotype was found many times. V gene TRBV7-6 combines with J gene TRBJ2-5; maybe TRBD1 (5 bases). V lost 7 bases to trimming and J lost 2 bases, with 14 bases between them. The germline CDR1 and CDR2 sequences are SGHVS and FNYEAQ. The CDR3 has 14 residues. The CDR3 region is CASTPWAGQETQYF. The CDR3 coding sequence is TGTGCCAGCACCCCGTGGGCAGGGCAAGAGACCCAGTACTTC.

The sample holds a few counts of this clonotype. V and J are TRBV7-2 and TRBJ2-2; weak D call: TRBD2 (6 bases). CDR1 SGHTA and CDR2 FQGNSA come from the germline V gene. The CDR3 loop spans 15 amino acids. Trimming removed 5 bases at V and 6 bases at J, with 16 bases between. The CDR3 here is CASSRGGRRPGELFF. The CDR3 DNA is TGTGCCAGCAGCCGCGGAGGGAGAAGGCCCGGGGAGCTGTTTTTT.

This clonotype was seen at least ten times. The chain joins TRBV5-1 to TRBJ1-1; no clear D gene. The germline V gene encodes CDR1 SGHRS and CDR2 YFSETQ. The CDR3 loop spans 14 amino acids. The V and J ends lost 0 bases and 8 bases respectively, with 14 bases between them. CDR3 loop: CASSLEGLLGEAFF. The CDR3 DNA sequence: TGCGCCAGCAGCTTGGAAGGACTTCTGGGGGAAGCTTTCTTT.

The chain has TRBV7-2 and TRBJ2-5, with D tentatively TRBD1 or TRBD2 (6 bases each). This CDR3 has 16 amino acids. V lost 5 bases and J 0 bases, leaving 16 bases between the germline ends. CDR1 and CDR2 (germline): SGHTA, FQGNSA. CDR3 in amino acids: CASSDLGGGNQETQYF. In DNA form, the CDR3 reads TGTGCCAGCAGCGACCTCGGGGGCGGTAACCAAGAGACCCAGTACTTC.

There are a few counts of this clonotype. Here the CDR3 DNA reads TGCAGTGCCCCAATCAGGGATTCGGGGCAGCCCCAGCATTTT. This gives the protein CSAPIRDSGQPQHF. The J gene is TRBJ1-5, the V gene TRBV20-1; weak D call: TRBD1 (5 bases). From germline, CDR1 is DFQATT and CDR2 SNEGSKA (reference sequence). V dropped 6 bases and J dropped 7 bases, with 19 bases sitting between them. The CDR3 has 14 residues.

V usage is TRBV4-2 and J usage is TRBJ2-3; TRBD2 matches at 8 bases. The germline V gene has CDR1 LGHNA and CDR2 YNFKEQ. CDR3 size: 15 residues. The junction had 6 bases not matched to a gene; V was cut back by 1 base and J by 6 bases. The CDR3 DNA follows: TGTGCCAGCAGCCAAGTCCAGACGGGAGGGGATACGCAGTATTTT. Amino acid sequence: CASSQVQTGGDTQYF.

This clonotype was recorded at least ten times. The chain has TRBV6-6 and TRBJ2-3; D gene unclear. Germline CDR1 is MNHNY and CDR2 is SVGAGI (reference sequence). V lost 6 bases and J lost 2, with 6 bases in between. The CDR3 runs 12 residues. The CDR3 protein is CASRSSTDTQYF. The CDR3 DNA reads TGTGCCAGCAGGAGCTCCACAGATACGCAGTATTTT.

This clonotype was observed a handful of times. The chain recombines TRBV6-5 with TRBJ1-5; D uncertain. The germline V gene has CDR1 MNHEY and CDR2 SVGAGI. The CDR3 sequence is 15 residues long. V was trimmed by 7 bases and J by 0 bases, leaving 13 bases between them. CDR3 nucleotide sequence: TGTGCCAGCACCGGAAGAGGGAGTAGCAATCAGCCCCAGCATTTT. Translation gives CASTGRGSSNQPQHF.

In its sample, this clonotype was seen a few times. The chain links TRBV6-2 or TRBV6-3 to TRBJ2-1; D tentatively reads TRBD1 or TRBD2 (5 bases each). The CDR3 is made up of 14 amino acids. Per the germline V gene, CDR1 is MNHEY and CDR2 is SVGEGT. V lost 7 bases and J lost 10, with 20 bases in between. CDR3 residues: CASTLWGSQGEQFF. The DNA of the CDR3 is TGTGCCAGCACTTTATGGGGGTCCCAGGGCGAGCAGTTCTTC.

This clonotype was seen ten or more times. V is TRBV7-2 and J is TRBJ2-4; D remains unclear. Trimming pared 5 bases from V and 8 bases from J, leaving 13 bases between. CDR1 is SGHTA and CDR2 is FQGNSA in the germline V gene. This CDR3 is 13 amino acids long. The CDR3 bases are TGTGCCAGCAGCCAACTCAGGTGGGACATTCAGTACTTC. This codes for CASSQLRWDIQYF.

This clonotype occurred a few times. The rearrangement joins TRBV5-1 to TRBJ2-7; possible D gene TRBD2, 5 bases. Looked up from germline, CDR1 is SGHRS and CDR2 is YFSETQ. The V and J ends lost 6 bases and 0 bases respectively, with 10 bases between them. The CDR3 loop spans 13 amino acids. The CDR3 here is CASTSADSYEQYF. As DNA, the CDR3 is TGCGCCAGCACGTCAGCGGACTCCTACGAGCAGTACTTC.

The chain has TRBV6-6 and TRBJ1-6, with a possible D match to TRBD1 (5 bases). The CDR3 length is 13 residues. Germline-derived CDR1 and CDR2 are MNHNY and SVGAGI (reference sequence). Trimming left V 6 bases short and J 4 bases short, with 7 bases between. As DNA, the CDR3 is TGTGCCAGCAGGACAGAATATAATTCACCCCTCCACTTT. It translates to CASRTEYNSPLHF.

V is TRBV27 and J is TRBJ1-5; D ambiguous. The CDR3 is made up of 15 amino acids. V lost 4 bases, J lost 2 bases, and 12 bases lay in between. Per the germline V gene, CDR1 is MNHEY and CDR2 is SMNVEV (reference sequence). The CDR3 reads CASSSQQRGNQPQHF. The DNA for the CDR3 is TGTGCCAGCAGTTCCCAACAGAGGGGCAATCAGCCCCAGCATTTT.

The CDR3 DNA reads TGCAGTGTCCCCTCCCCGGGGGTCAGCGAGCAGTACTTC. Translating it yields CSVPSPGVSEQYF. The chain employs TRBV20-1 and TRBJ2-7; TRBD2 might be the D (6 bases). The CDR3 covers 13 residues. V was pared by 7 bases and J by 6 bases, with 19 bases between. CDR1 DFQATT and CDR2 SNEGSKA come from the germline V gene (reference sequence).

V and J are TRBV19 and TRBJ1-1; D is possibly TRBD1 (5 bases). V dropped 5 bases and J dropped 0 bases, with 13 bases sitting between them. The CDR3 runs to 15 residues. Germline-derived CDR1 and CDR2 are LNHDA and SQIVND (reference sequence). The CDR3 is CASSAPGGVNTEAFF. In DNA, the CDR3 is TGTGCCAGTAGTGCCCCGGGGGGGGTGAACACTGAAGCTTTCTTT.

The table lists this clonotype with many counts. J is TRBJ2-7 and V is TRBV6-2 or TRBV6-3; the D gene could be TRBD1 or TRBD2 (6 bases each). Trimming left V 8 bases short and J 2 bases short, with 13 bases between. CDR3 length: 13 amino acids. Germline CDR1 reads MNHEY; CDR2 reads SVGEGT. Written as DNA, the CDR3 is TGTGCCAGCCTCCGGGGGCGCCCCTACGAGCAGTACTTC. Translating gives CASLRGRPYEQYF.

This clonotype was seen repeatedly, ten times or more. This rearrangement joins TRBV10-2 to TRBJ2-3; 8 bases map to TRBD1. Per the germline V gene, CDR1 is WSHSY and CDR2 is SAAADI. This CDR3 spans 16 amino acids. The V segment lost 5 bases and the J segment 1 base; nucleotides outside the gene matches: 8. This CDR3 reads CASSTRQGPGTDTQYF. CDR3 nucleotide sequence: TGCGCCAGCAGTACCCGACAGGGGCCTGGCACAGATACGCAGTATTTT.